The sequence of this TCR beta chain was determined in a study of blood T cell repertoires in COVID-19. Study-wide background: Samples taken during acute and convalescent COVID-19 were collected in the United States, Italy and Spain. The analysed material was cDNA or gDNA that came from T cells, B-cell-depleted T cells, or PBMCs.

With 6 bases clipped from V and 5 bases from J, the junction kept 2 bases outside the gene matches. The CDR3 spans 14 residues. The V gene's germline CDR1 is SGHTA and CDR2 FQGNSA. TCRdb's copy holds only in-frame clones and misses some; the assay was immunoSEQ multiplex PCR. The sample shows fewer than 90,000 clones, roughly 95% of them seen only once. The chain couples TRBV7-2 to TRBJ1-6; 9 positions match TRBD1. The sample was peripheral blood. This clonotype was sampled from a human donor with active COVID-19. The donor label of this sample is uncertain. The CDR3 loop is CASSGTGNNSPLHF. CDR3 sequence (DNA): TGTGCCAGCAGTGGGACAGGGAATAATTCACCCCTCCACTTT.